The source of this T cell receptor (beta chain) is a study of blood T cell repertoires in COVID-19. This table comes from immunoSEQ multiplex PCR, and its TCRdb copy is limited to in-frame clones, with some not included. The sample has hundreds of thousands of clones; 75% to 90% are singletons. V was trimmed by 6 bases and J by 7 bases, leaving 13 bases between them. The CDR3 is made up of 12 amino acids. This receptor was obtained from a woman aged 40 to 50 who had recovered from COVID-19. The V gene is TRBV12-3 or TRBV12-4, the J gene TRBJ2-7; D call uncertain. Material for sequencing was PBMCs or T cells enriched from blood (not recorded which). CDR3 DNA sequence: TGTGCCAGCAGCCAGACTCGTGCGGAGCAGTACTTC. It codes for CASSQTRAEQYF.